This is a list of T cell receptor beta chains from one sample in a study of human T cells and chemical hapten exposure. TCRdb re-analysed the RACE reads in MiXCR, keeping a single row per CDR3 protein. The sample has approximately 400,000 distinct CDR3 sequences, 5.1% seen once. The sample was whole blood, taken in connection with sensitization to the hapten diphenylcyclopropenone (DPC). These receptors came from a woman in her forties or fifties with alopecia areata. Some clones in this sample may be carry-over from other donors' samples. Both conserved end residues are part of each CDR3. D genes are given only for firm matches. Only part of the rows carry a size: once, few, many, or a class if the clone is expanded.

NA,TRBJ1-1,TRBV7-2,NA,TGTGCCAGCAGGACCGACCCGAACACTGAAGCTTTCTTT,CASRTDPNTEAFF
NA,TRBJ2-1,TRBV27,NA,TGTGCCAGTCCCCCAGGGAGCTCCTACAATGAGCAGTTCTTC,CASPPGSSYNEQFF
NA,TRBJ2-7,TRBV6-6,many,TGTGCCAGCAGTTATATGTATCCGGGACTGATCTCCTACGAGCAGTACTTC,CASSYMYPGLISYEQYF
NA,TRBJ1-5,TRBV7-9,many,TGTGCCAGCAGCTTAGGCGTACAGCCCCAGCATTTT,CASSLGVQPQHF
NA,TRBJ2-4,TRBV25-1,NA,TGTGCCAGCAGTGACGAGAACATTCAGTACTTC,CASSDENIQYF
NA,TRBJ1-6,TRBV27,many,TGTGCCAGCAGGCGGGGCCCTGGAGATTCACCCCTCCACTTT,CASRRGPGDSPLHF
NA,TRBJ2-3,TRBV11-2,many,TGTGCCAGCAGCTTAGGATATCGGGAGTCAGATACGCAGTATTTT,CASSLGYRESDTQYF
NA,TRBJ2-7,TRBV20-1,many,TGCAGTGCTATGCAGGCCCGTCTCTACGAGCAGTACTTC,CSAMQARLYEQYF
NA,TRBJ2-6,TRBV7-2,many,TGTGCCAGCAGCTTGGGCCGGGACCCCGTCCTGACTTTC,CASSLGRDPVLTF
TRBD1,TRBJ2-1,TRBV19,few,TGTGCCAGTATCGTAGAGGACAGGGGTGGACGTGAGCAGTTCTTC,CASIVEDRGGREQFF
TRBD2,TRBJ2-1,TRBV29-1,NA,TGCAGCGTTGAAGGCAAAGCTAGCGGGCGATACAATGAGCAGTTCTTC,CSVEGKASGRYNEQFF
TRBD1,TRBJ1-1,TRBV12-3/TRBV12-4,few,TGTGCCACCCAGGGGGGGATGAACACTGAAGCTTTCTTT,CATQGGMNTEAFF
NA,TRBJ2-7,TRBV9,few,TGTGCCAGCAGCGTAGAGGACGGCCCCTACGAGCAGTACTTC,CASSVEDGPYEQYF
NA,TRBJ2-3,TRBV6-6,many,TGTGCCAGCAGTGGGGCGCTTGGGGTTGCAGATACGCAGTATTTT,CASSGALGVADTQYF
TRBD2,TRBJ2-1,TRBV24-1,NA,TGTGCCACCAGTCTGACTAGCCATGAGCAGTTCTTC,CATSLTSHEQFF
NA,TRBJ1-1,TRBV7-8,NA,TGTGCCAGCAGCGGGATCCTTGGTGACACTGAAGCTTTCTTT,CASSGILGDTEAFF
NA,TRBJ2-1,TRBV7-2,many,TGTGCCAGCAGCCCCGGAGGGGGCCGAGAGAATGAGCAGTTCTTC,CASSPGGGRENEQFF
TRBD1,TRBJ1-4,TRBV4-3,many,TGCGCCAGCAGCCAAGGCCCCGGGACAGGGACCGGTGAAAAACTGTTTTTT,CASSQGPGTGTGEKLFF
TRBD2,TRBJ2-1,TRBV7-2,many,TGTGCCACCAGAGCGGGAGAGGCCTACAATGAGCAGTTCTTC,CATRAGEAYNEQFF
NA,TRBJ2-1,TRBV3-1,many,TGTGCCAGCAGCCAAGAACTAGCCCTCAATGAGCAGTTCTTC,CASSQELALNEQFF
NA,TRBJ2-2,TRBV29-1,NA,TGCAGCGTTGGGGGGCCGAACACCGGGGAGCTGTTTTTT,CSVGGPNTGELFF
TRBD2,TRBJ2-3,TRBV6-2/TRBV6-3,few,TGTGCCAGCAATGGACTAGCGGACGCTAGCACAGATACGCAGTATTTT,CASNGLADASTDTQYF
TRBD1,TRBJ2-3,TRBV30,few,TGTGCCTGGAGTGTACAGGGCAGGGGGCAGCCAGATACGCAGTATTTT,CAWSVQGRGQPDTQYF
NA,TRBJ1-5,TRBV28,few,TGTGCCAGCAAACAGGGAATCGGACAGCCCCAGCATTTT,CASKQGIGQPQHF
NA,TRBJ1-4,TRBV5-6,few,TGTGCCAGCAGCTTGGCAGGCCATAATGAAAAACTGTTTTTT,CASSLAGHNEKLFF
NA,TRBJ1-5,TRBV3-1,many,TGTGCCAGCAGCCAAGGGGAAGGCCAGCCCCAGCATTTT,CASSQGEGQPQHF
NA,TRBJ1-6,TRBV3-1,NA,TGTGCCAGCAGCCACGGGGAGGGGAATTATAATTCACCCCTCCACTTT,CASSHGEGNYNSPLHF
NA,TRBJ2-3,TRBV5-1,many,TGCGCCAGCAGATCGTACGGGGCCGATACGCAGTATTTT,CASRSYGADTQYF
NA,TRBJ1-1,TRBV30,many,TGTGCCTGGGGAGGGGTCGCTGAAGCTTTCTTT,CAWGGVAEAFF
NA,TRBJ2-5,TRBV5-1,many,TGCGCCAGCAGCGCCTCCGGGGCCCTCCTGGCTGAGACCCAGTACTTC,CASSASGALLAETQYF
TRBD2,TRBJ2-5,TRBV7-9,NA,TGTGCCAGCAGCCAAGGCAGGCGGGAGGAGGATAAGGAGACCCAGTACTTC,CASSQGRREEDKETQYF
NA,TRBJ1-1,TRBV7-2,few,TGTGCCAGCAGCTTAGAGGGTCGACTGATCACTGAAGCTTTCTTT,CASSLEGRLITEAFF
NA,TRBJ2-7,TRBV11-2,NA,TGTGCCAGCAGCTTAGTCTGGAGGACCCACGAGCAGTACTTC,CASSLVWRTHEQYF
TRBD2,TRBJ2-5,TRBV11-2,NA,TGTGCCAGCAGCAAGAGGCCCGGACTAGCGGGGGGGAAGTACCAAGAGACCCAGTACTTC,CASSKRPGLAGGKYQETQYF
NA,TRBJ1-2,TRBV19,many,TGTGCCAGTAAGGAGAGTGGGAACTATGGCTACACCTTC,CASKESGNYGYTF
NA,TRBJ1-5,TRBV28,NA,TGTGCCAGCACCCTACCCCTTGGGATGGTTAGCAATCAGCCCCAGCATTTT,CASTLPLGMVSNQPQHF
TRBD1,TRBJ1-4,TRBV20-1,few,TGCAGTGCTAGCGGACAGGGGGCAGAAAAACTGTTTTTT,CSASGQGAEKLFF
NA,TRBJ2-7,TRBV11-3,many,TGTGCCAGCAGCTTAGAACCTACAACCTACGAGCAGTACTTC,CASSLEPTTYEQYF
TRBD2,TRBJ2-3,TRBV20-1,many,TGCAGTGCTAAACTAGCGGGAGCCGATACGCAGTATTTT,CSAKLAGADTQYF
NA,TRBJ1-4,TRBV28,few,TGTGCCAGCAGTGCGGGGACAACTAATGAAAAACTGTTTTTT,CASSAGTTNEKLFF
NA,TRBJ1-3,TRBV2,few,TGTGCCAGCCCCGGGACAAGAACTTCAGGGGGAAACACCATATATTTT,CASPGTRTSGGNTIYF
NA,TRBJ2-4,TRBV11-2,NA,TGTGCCAGCAGCTCGGACGGACAGCCCCAGTACTTC,CASSSDGQPQYF